The 28 T cell receptor beta chains below come from one sample, sequenced in a study of patients and donors after allogeneic stem cell transplantation. TCRdb reanalysed the RT-PCR reads using MiXCR and keeps one entry per CDR3 protein. The data hold approximately 210,000 distinct CDR3 sequences, with less than 45% observed a single time. Input material: blood, either unsorted or a sorted T cell fraction (not recorded which). Receptor source: a human donor who was either an allogeneic HSCT recipient or a stem cell or donor lymphocyte infusion donor (not recorded which). It is not recorded whose cells these are; they may come from a transplant donor.

A few counts support this clonotype. The chain has TRBV6-2 or TRBV6-3 and TRBJ1-5; D unclear. CDR3 length: 17 residues. Germline values: CDR1 MNHEY, CDR2 SVGEGT. V was trimmed by 6 bases and J by 5 bases, leaving 23 bases between them. This CDR3 is CASRPVGVGVQHQPQHF. The DNA for the CDR3 is TGTGCCAGCAGACCCGTTGGAGTTGGGGTACAGCATCAGCCCCAGCATTTT.

DNA of the CDR3: TGTGCCAGCAGTTTACAGGGACCCAGTAGGGGCTCCTACAATGAGCAGTTCTTC. Translating gives CASSLQGPSRGSYNEQFF. V usage is TRBV12-3 or TRBV12-4 and J usage is TRBJ2-1; the D call may be TRBD1 or TRBD2 (5 bases each). This CDR3 contains 18 residues. The V end lost 2 bases, the J end lost 0 bases, and 17 bases lay between the germline ends.

The table lists this clonotype with a few counts. This rearrangement joins TRBV12-3 or TRBV12-4 to TRBJ1-4; possibly TRBD1 for D (5 bases). The CDR3 is 14 amino acids. The germline V and J ends were trimmed by 6 bases and 7 bases, with 15 bases remaining between them. DNA of the CDR3: TGTGCCAGCAGGGCCGGGACCGGGATTGAAAAACTGTTTTTT. Translated: CASRAGTGIEKLFF.

The gene calls are TRBV5-6 and TRBJ1-1, with D perhaps matching TRBD1 (5 bases). CDR3 length: 15 amino acids. The V gene's germline CDR1 is SGHDT and CDR2 YYEEEE. The germline V and J ends were trimmed by 2 bases and 0 bases, with 11 bases remaining between them. The CDR3 DNA reads TGTGCCAGCAGCTTAACGGGACTAATGAACACTGAAGCTTTCTTT. Its protein product is CASSLTGLMNTEAFF.

This clonotype was seen a few times. J is TRBJ1-2 and V is TRBV5-1; 8 positions agree with TRBD1. CDR3 size: 14 residues. J was trimmed by 13 bases and V by 4 bases; bases with no gene match: 15. The germline gives CDR1 SGHRS, CDR2 YFSETQ. Here the CDR3 reads CASSPDRAAGDGTF. Written as DNA, the CDR3 is TGCGCCAGCAGCCCGGACAGGGCTGCCGGCGACGGCACCTTC.

The chain links TRBV7-9 to TRBJ2-2; D not certain. V shed 5 bases and J shed 7 bases, with 8 bases lying between them. CDR1 is SEHNR, CDR2 FQNEAQ, per germline (reference sequence). The CDR3 contains 12 residues. CDR3 bases: TGTGCCAGCAGCGCCCGCGGCGGGGAGCTGTTTTTT. Protein: CASSARGGELFF.

This chain joins TRBV5-1 and TRBJ2-1, with D tentatively TRBD1 (5 bases). The length of the CDR3 is 17 residues. Germline assignment: CDR1 SGHRS and CDR2 YFSETQ. V was pared by 0 bases and J by 0 bases, with 13 bases between. The CDR3 DNA reads as TGCGCCAGCAGCTTGGTGGGGCGGTCTGTCTCCTACAATGAGCAGTTCTTC. Protein: CASSLVGRSVSYNEQFF. The complete variable domain, with remaining parts taken from reference TRBV5-1 and TRBJ2-1, reads KAGVTQTPRYLIKTRGQQVTLSCSPISGHRSVSWYQQTPGQGLQFLFEYFSETQRNKGNFPGRFSGRQFSNSRSEMNVSTLELGDSALYLCASSLVGRSVSYNEQFFGPGTRLTVL.

The V call is TRBV25-1, the J call TRBJ1-4; perhaps TRBD1 as D (5 bases). Germline V gene sequence: CDR1 MGHDK, CDR2 SYGVNS. This CDR3 has 16 residues. V was clipped by 3 bases and J by 8 bases, with 19 bases between them. The chain's CDR3 is CASSDPATAVWEKLFF. The CDR3 region has the DNA TGTGCCAGCAGTGACCCCGCGACAGCGGTGTGGGAAAAACTGTTTTTT.

The chain has TRBV10-3 and TRBJ2-7; maybe TRBD1 (5 bases). V was shortened by 8 bases and J by 3 bases, with 14 bases between the two germline ends. CDR1 and CDR2 from the germline V gene are ENHRY and SYGVKD. This CDR3 is built from 13 residues. The DNA of the CDR3 is TGTGCCATCGGGGAAACAGGATACTACGAGCAGTACTTC. Residues: CAIGETGYYEQYF.

Details on this clonotype: Its ends do not fully match the called genes, so a read error is possible. This chain connects TRBV7-8 to TRBJ2-1, with a tentative D call TRBD2 (6 bases). CDR1 and CDR2 (germline): SGHVS, FQNEAQ. The CDR3 loop spans 11 amino acids. The CDR3 protein is CAGSHRLETFF. DNA for the CDR3: TGTGCCGGCAGCCACAGACTAGAGACCTTCTTC.

This clonotype has more than one count but fewer than ten. This sequence joins TRBV7-6 and TRBJ1-5, with 8 nucleotides matching TRBD1. Germline-derived CDR1 and CDR2 are SGHVS and FNYEAQ. This CDR3 is 14 amino acids long. With V trimmed by 5 bases and J by 5 bases, 5 bases remained unmatched. For the CDR3, the DNA is TGTGCCAGCAGCCCGGGGACAGGAGATCAGCCCCAGCATTTT. The encoded protein is CASSPGTGDQPQHF.

The sample holds many counts of this clonotype. The gene calls are TRBV28 and TRBJ1-1; a weak D match, TRBD1 (5 bases). Trimming shortened V by 8 bases and J by 8 bases, and 15 bases separated the two germline ends. Germline V gene lookup returns CDR1 MDHEN and CDR2 SYDVKM. The CDR3 consists of 12 residues. The CDR3 spells CASSLAGAEAFF. The CDR3 DNA reads as TGTGCCAGCTCGTTAGCCGGGGCCGAAGCTTTCTTT. The full variable domain, with the rest looked up from reference TRBV28 and TRBJ1-1, is DVKVTQSSRYLVKRTGEKVFLECVQDMDHENMFWYRQDPGLGLRLIYFSYDVKMKEKGDIPEGYSVSREKKERFSLILESASTNQTSMYLCASSLAGAEAFFGQGTRLTVV.

The chain employs TRBV6-2 or TRBV6-3 and TRBJ2-1, with D possibly matching TRBD2 (5 bases). V lost 5 bases to trimming and J lost 6 bases, with 11 bases between them. Per germline, CDR1 MNHEY and CDR2 SVGEGT. The CDR3 totals 13 residues. CDR3 sequence: CASSLHSVNEQFF. CDR3 DNA sequence: TGTGCCAGCAGTCTACATAGCGTCAATGAGCAGTTCTTC.

J is TRBJ1-5 and V is TRBV25-1; D uncertain. The V and J ends lost 4 bases and 0 bases respectively, with 7 bases between them. The CDR3 length is 14 residues. Germline V gene data show CDR1 as MGHDK and CDR2 as SYGVNS. The CDR3 DNA reads as TGTGCCAGCAGTGCGGTGCATAGCAATCAGCCCCAGCATTTT. Protein product: CASSAVHSNQPQHF.

This clonotype came up once. One junction end disagrees with the germline gene, perhaps due to a read error. V is TRBV4-3 and J is TRBJ1-6, with D uncertain. Per the germline V gene, CDR1 is LGHNA and CDR2 is YSLEER. The CDR3 sequence is 17 residues long. The CDR3 here is CASCQVPGSSYNSPLHF. CDR3 sequence (DNA): TGCGCCAGCTGCCAAGTACCGGGGAGCTCCTATAATTCACCCCTCCACTTT.

The J gene is TRBJ2-7, the V gene TRBV28, with 7 nucleotides matching TRBD1. This CDR3 comprises 13 residues. Per germline, CDR1 MDHEN and CDR2 SYDVKM. J was trimmed by 3 bases and V by 5 bases; bases with no gene match: 4. Here the CDR3 reads CASSGDSRYEQYF. The CDR3 region has the DNA TGTGCCAGCAGTGGGGACAGCCGCTACGAGCAGTACTTC.

The genes are TRBV9 and TRBJ1-5, with D uncertain. The CDR3 totals 13 residues. The germline CDR1 and CDR2 sequences are SGDLS and YYNGEE. V was cut by 0 bases and J by 7 bases, with 8 bases left in between. CDR3 amino acids: CASSVEPNQPQHF. Here the CDR3 DNA reads TGTGCCAGCAGCGTAGAGCCAAACCAGCCCCAGCATTTT.

The DNA for the CDR3 is TGTGCCAGCAGCGTAGTGGGGAGCTCCTACGAGCAGTACTTC. Translation: CASSVVGSSYEQYF. V usage is TRBV9 and J usage is TRBJ2-7, with D perhaps matching TRBD2 (5 bases). The CDR3 consists of 14 residues. Germline V gene lookup returns CDR1 SGDLS and CDR2 YYNGEE. V lost 0 bases and J lost 0, with 7 bases in between.

The rearrangement uses TRBV12-3 or TRBV12-4 and TRBJ1-5; 11 bases fit TRBD1. The CDR3 has 15 residues. The trim removed 6 bases at V and 5 bases at J, leaving 6 bases unmatched. The CDR3 region has the DNA TGTGCCAGCAGCCCCCCGGGACAGGGGGATCAGCCCCAGCATTTT. This codes for CASSPPGQGDQPQHF.

This chain links TRBV6-1 with TRBJ1-2; D is undetermined. The CDR3 extends over 16 amino acids. Trimming cost V 5 bases and J 9 bases, with 25 bases left between them. The germline V gene encodes CDR1 MNHNS and CDR2 SASEGT. CDR3 coding DNA: TGTGCCAGCAGTCGGACCGCCAGGATGACACGAGAAAGCTACACCTTC. Amino acid sequence: CASSRTARMTRESYTF.

The V and J genes are TRBV4-3 and TRBJ1-2; D gene uncertain. This CDR3 is built from 15 residues. V lost 0 bases to trimming and J lost 8 bases, with 16 bases between them. Germline V gives CDR1 LGHNA, CDR2 YSLEER. The CDR3 bases are TGCGCCAGCAGCCAAGAGGCTTACGGGGAAGGAGGCTACACCTTC. Its translation is CASSQEAYGEGGYTF.

Many counts were recorded for this clonotype. The chain couples TRBV12-3 or TRBV12-4 to TRBJ1-2; 8 bases agree with TRBD1. The CDR3 runs to 12 residues. V shed 5 bases, J shed 8 bases, and the junction held 4 bases outside the gene matches. DNA of the CDR3: TGTGCCAGCAGTCAGGGGGCGGAAGGCTACACCTTC. It specifies CASSQGAEGYTF.

This CDR3 reads CASRVTGSNYGYTF. Written as DNA, the CDR3 is TGTGCCAGCAGGGTGACAGGGTCTAACTATGGCTACACCTTC. V and J are TRBV6-5 and TRBJ1-2; 7 bases are a match to TRBD1. In germline, CDR1 is MNHEY, CDR2 SVGAGI. The CDR3 consists of 14 residues. The V and J ends lost 6 bases and 0 bases, in that order; junction bases with no gene match: 4.

The chain uses TRBV27 and TRBJ1-2; 8 positions match TRBD1. Germline V gene lookup returns CDR1 MNHEY and CDR2 SMNVEV (reference sequence). The V segment lost 4 bases and the J segment 3 bases; nucleotides outside the gene matches: 7. There are 15 residues in the CDR3. The CDR3 DNA is TGTGCCAGCAGTTCAGGGGGCGCGTATCACTATGGCTACACCTTC. As protein: CASSSGGAYHYGYTF.

The chain has TRBV29-1 and TRBJ1-1; maybe TRBD1 (6 bases). This CDR3 is 13 amino acids long. Trimming removed 6 bases from V and 4 bases from J, with 15 bases in between. Germline V gene lookup returns CDR1 SQVTM and CDR2 ANQGSEA. The CDR3 DNA reads as TGCAGCGTAGGCCGGGACACTAGCACTGAAGCTTTCTTT. This sequence encodes CSVGRDTSTEAFF.

This clonotype was detected only a few times. J is TRBJ2-7 and V is TRBV5-5; D remains ambiguous. CDR3 length: 15 amino acids. Trimming removed 0 bases from V and 5 bases from J, with 15 bases in between. Germline loops: CDR1 SGHKS, CDR2 YYEKEE (reference sequence). Here the CDR3 reads CASSLDSLAVDEQYF. The DNA for the CDR3 is TGTGCCAGCAGCTTGGACAGCTTAGCCGTGGACGAGCAGTACTTC.

This clonotype turned up a few times. The rearrangement joins TRBV2 to TRBJ1-1; weak D call: TRBD1 (5 bases). Trimming shortened V by 6 bases and J by 4 bases, and 18 bases separated the two germline ends. Per the germline V gene, CDR1 is SNHLY and CDR2 is FYNNEI. CDR3 size: 15 residues. CDR3 protein: CASRILGVRSTEAFF. CDR3 DNA: TGTGCCAGCAGGATACTGGGGGTTAGGAGCACTGAAGCTTTCTTT.

This clonotype has just a few counts. V and J are TRBV2 and TRBJ1-1; D ambiguous. This CDR3 region has 13 residues. CDR1 and CDR2 (germline): SNHLY, FYNNEI. V was clipped by 2 bases and J by 1 base, with 5 bases between them. The CDR3 loop is CASSELTNTEAFF. Here the CDR3 DNA reads TGTGCCAGCAGTGAACTAACGAACACTGAAGCTTTCTTT.